This T cell receptor (beta chain) was identified during a study of metastatic and nonmetastatic thyroid tumors. This clone is termed medium-sized. Germline assignment: CDR1 MNHEY and CDR2 SMNVEV (reference sequence). The CDR3 is made up of 15 amino acids. V shed 2 bases and J shed 3 bases, with 14 bases lying between them. TCRdb re-called the PCR reads through MiXCR. This table holds 25,000 to 30,000 clones, about 3.7% found once. Each patient went into thyroid surgery without having received any treatment. The chain recombines TRBV27 with TRBJ2-7; TRBD2 is a possible D gene (6 bases). The sequencing input was blood. This TCR came from a male donor with papillary thyroid cancer or a benign thyroid nodule (not recorded which). Some clones in this sample may be carry-over from other donors' samples. CDR3 sequence: CASSLRFGGDYEQYF. The CDR3 coding sequence is TGTGCCAGCAGTTTAAGGTTTGGCGGGGACTACGAGCAGTACTTC.